Described below is a single TCR beta chain sequence and its context. This clone came up many times. Its binding antigen is unknown. Per-base qualities were not stored, and no clone one base away is much larger. The CDR3 sequence holds 11 residues, the cysteine and phenylalanine included. The CDR3 DNA has 33 bases and is translated from base 1. For CDR1 and CDR2, the germline V gene (reference sequence) lists SEHNR and FQNEAQ. Relative to germline, V is 6 bases shorter and J is 7 bases shorter, with 10 bases between their ends. The High Capacity cDNA Reverse Transcription Kit was used to reverse transcribe all of the isolated RNA, meaning that expressed TCRB transcripts were what got sequenced. Deep immunoSEQ sequencing was applied to naive, central memory and regulatory T cell samples, giving an average of around 4 million total reads per sample. Sorted cells were lysed in RLT buffer and RNA was extracted with DNase-treated RNeasy Micro or Mini kits, depending on cell number. To prevent cross-contamination, each cell subset was processed individually, whereas patient and healthy donor samples were processed jointly. TCRB sequences were amplified from cDNA with the immunoSEQ multiplex PCR, producing 87-bp fragments spanning the CDR3 region. The amplicons were sequenced using the Illumina HiSeq platform. Per the authors' processing: PCR bias was computationally corrected using synthetic template baselines, reads within Hamming distance 2 were collapsed, and singletons that could not be merged were discarded. Reads were aligned against IMGT so that V, D and J genes, CDR3 length and insertions or deletions at six rearrangement sites could be assigned. Clonotype counts were normalized to sorted cell number within each subset before computing true diversity and Gini coefficients with the tcR R package. Repertoire sharing was quantified using the overlap coefficient calculated on TCRB nucleotide sequences. As a proxy for the pre-selection repertoire, out-of-frame TCRB sequences from naive cells were analyzed. The immuneACCESS repertoire file appears here via TCRdb, limited to in-frame rearrangements. These files lack a portion of the clones; in checked studies, under half of the deficit traces to unresolved V genes, and the cause of the others is not known. The D gene and trimming were derived from the DNA, and the V and J assignments and clone size from that table. Counted in this sample were 500,000 to 700,000 clones; 15% to 18% of them appeared once. The ten largest account for more than 0.08% of the sample.

The data were taken from a study of beta chain features in type 1 diabetes (dated by TCRdb to the late 2010s). The study in broad terms: Mean age, gender distribution, total cell number and subset yield did not differ between patients and healthy donors. Across all samples, 107,917,701 sorted cells were examined, and cell number per subset correlated strongly with RNA yield. Regulatory and stem cell-like memory subsets were isolated from only 8 patients and about eight healthy donors, whereas naive and central memory subsets came from all 28 donors. The study compared the TCRB repertoires of sorted circulating CD4+ T cell subsets in recently diagnosed type 1 diabetes patients with those in matched healthy donors.

On the study overall, not on this receptor specifically: A moderate but significant shortening of TCRB CDR3 length was observed in type 1 diabetes patients in all four CD4+ subsets. Because the HLA sub-analyses included only small numbers of individuals, any influence of HLA type on TCRB rearrangement was left unresolved. Sequencing cDNA rather than genomic DNA could over-represent highly expressing activated cells, although activation and CD3 levels did not differ between groups. The naive, central memory and regulatory TCRB repertoires appeared to resemble one another more closely among patients than among healthy donors. PCR might favor shorter templates, but patient and control samples were amplified and corrected together, so any skew would affect both groups equally. At VDJ recombination sites, patients with type 1 diabetes made fewer insertions and deleted more nucleotides, a pattern implying thymic rearrangement abnormalities.

A single peripheral blood draw of around 100 mL on average was collected from each donor into heparinised tubes. Naive, central memory, regulatory and stem cell-like memory CD4+ T cells were sorted on a BD FACSAria II using a panel including CD45RO, CCR7, CD25, CD127, CD95 and CD27. Every sorted population had a purity above 95%. PBMCs were isolated right away by Lymphoprep density gradient centrifugation and were stained directly, without culture. So that batch effects would be minimized, each experiment stained and sorted samples in pairs, pairing one healthy donor with one patient. Material for sequencing was naive CD4+ T cells from blood. The sample's cell subset or site label, decoded: true naive CD4+ T cells. The rearrangement joined TRBV7-9 to TRBJ2-7, with the D gene not clear enough to name. This TCR was recovered from a man younger than 35 in good health. The CDR3 is CASSIIGEQYF. The nucleotide sequence reads as follows: TGTGCCAGCAGTATTATCGGGGAGCAGTACTTC. The CDR3 plus the reference TRBV7-9 and TRBJ2-7 genes for the other parts give the full variable domain: DTGVSQNPRHKITKRGQNVTFRCDPISEHNRLYWYRQTLGQGPEFLTYFQNEAQLEKSRLLSDRFSAERPKGSFSTLEIQRTEQGDSAMYLCASSIIGEQYFGPGTRLTVT.